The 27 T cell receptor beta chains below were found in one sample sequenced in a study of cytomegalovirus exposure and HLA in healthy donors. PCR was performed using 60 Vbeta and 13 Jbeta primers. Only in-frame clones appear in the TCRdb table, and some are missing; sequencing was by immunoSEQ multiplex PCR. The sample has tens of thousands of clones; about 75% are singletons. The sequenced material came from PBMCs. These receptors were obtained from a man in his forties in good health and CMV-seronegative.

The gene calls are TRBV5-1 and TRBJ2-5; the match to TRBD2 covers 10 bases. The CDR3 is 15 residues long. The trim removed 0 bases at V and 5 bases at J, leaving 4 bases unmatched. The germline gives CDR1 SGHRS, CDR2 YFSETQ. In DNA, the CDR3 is TGCGCCAGCAGCTTGGGTAGCGGGAGGTCGGAGACCCAGTACTTC. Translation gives CASSLGSGRSETQYF.

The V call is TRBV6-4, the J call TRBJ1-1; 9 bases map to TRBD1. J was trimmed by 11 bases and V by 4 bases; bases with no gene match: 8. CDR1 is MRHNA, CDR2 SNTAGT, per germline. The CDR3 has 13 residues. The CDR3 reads CASSATGGIGAFF. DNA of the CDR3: TGTGCCAGCAGTGCCACAGGGGGCATCGGGGCTTTCTTT.

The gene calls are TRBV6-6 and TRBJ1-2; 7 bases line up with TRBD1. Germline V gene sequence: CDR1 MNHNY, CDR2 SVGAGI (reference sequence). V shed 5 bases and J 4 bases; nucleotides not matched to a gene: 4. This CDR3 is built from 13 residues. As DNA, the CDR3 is TGTGCCAGCAGTCAGACAGGGCTCTATGGCTACACCTTC. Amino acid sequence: CASSQTGLYGYTF.

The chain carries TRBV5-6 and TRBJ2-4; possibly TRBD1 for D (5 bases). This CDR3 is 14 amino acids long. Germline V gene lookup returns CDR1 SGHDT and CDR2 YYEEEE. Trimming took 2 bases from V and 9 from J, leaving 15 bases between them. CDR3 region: CASSLIAREGIQYF. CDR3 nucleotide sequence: TGTGCCAGCAGCTTAATAGCCAGGGAAGGCATTCAGTACTTC.

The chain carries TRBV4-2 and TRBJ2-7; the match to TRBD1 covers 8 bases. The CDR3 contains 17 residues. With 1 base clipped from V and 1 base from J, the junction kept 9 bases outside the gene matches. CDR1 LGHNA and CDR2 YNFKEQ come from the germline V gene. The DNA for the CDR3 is TGTGCCAGCAGCCAAGCGTTAAAGGGACAGGCTTCCTACGAGCAGTACTTC. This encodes CASSQALKGQASYEQYF.

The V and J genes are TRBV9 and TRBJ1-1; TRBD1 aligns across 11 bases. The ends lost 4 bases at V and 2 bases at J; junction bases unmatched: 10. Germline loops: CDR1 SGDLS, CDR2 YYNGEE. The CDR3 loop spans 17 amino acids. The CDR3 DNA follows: TGTGCCAGCAGCTCCCGGACCGGACAGGGGGCAAACACTGAAGCTTTCTTT. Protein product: CASSSRTGQGANTEAFF.

The CDR3 reads CAWSYGTPTGELFF. The CDR3 nucleotides read TGTGCCTGGAGCTATGGGACTCCCACCGGGGAGCTGTTTTTT. The chain has TRBV30 and TRBJ2-2; maybe TRBD2 (6 bases). V was shortened by 3 bases and J by 4 bases, with 12 bases between the two germline ends. The CDR3 extends over 14 amino acids. Germline V gives CDR1 GTSNPN, CDR2 SVGIG (reference sequence). Filled out from reference TRBV30 and TRBJ2-2, the complete variable domain reads SQTIHQWPATLVQPVGSPLSLECTVEGTSNPNLYWYRQAAGRGLQLLFYSVGIGQISSEVPQNLSASRPQDRQFILSSKKLLLSDSGFYLCAWSYGTPTGELFFGEGSRLTVL.

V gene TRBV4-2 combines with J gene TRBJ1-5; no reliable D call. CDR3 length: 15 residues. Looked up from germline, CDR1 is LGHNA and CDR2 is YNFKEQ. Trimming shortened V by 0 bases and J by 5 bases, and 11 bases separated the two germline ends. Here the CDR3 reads CASSQDPGVDQPQHF. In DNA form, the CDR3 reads TGTGCCAGCAGCCAAGATCCCGGGGTGGATCAGCCCCAGCATTTT.

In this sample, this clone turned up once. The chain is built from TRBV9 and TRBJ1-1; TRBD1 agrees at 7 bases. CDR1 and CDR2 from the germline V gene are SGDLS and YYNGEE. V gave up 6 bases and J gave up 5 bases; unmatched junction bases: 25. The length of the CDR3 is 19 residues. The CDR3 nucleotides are TGTGCCAGCACCCCTCAACCCCCGGGACATCAACAACAGGGGACTGAAGCTTTCTTT. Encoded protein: CASTPQPPGHQQQGTEAFF. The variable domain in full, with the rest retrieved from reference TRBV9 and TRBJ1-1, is DSGVTQTPKHLITATGQRVTLRCSPRSGDLSVYWYQQSLDQGLQFLIQYYNGEERAKGNILERFSAQQFPDLHSELNLSSLELGDSALYFCASTPQPPGHQQQGTEAFFGQGTRLTVV.

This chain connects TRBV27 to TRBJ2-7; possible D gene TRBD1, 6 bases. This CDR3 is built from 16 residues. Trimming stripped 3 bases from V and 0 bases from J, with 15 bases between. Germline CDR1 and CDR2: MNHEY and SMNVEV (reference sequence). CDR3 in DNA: TGTGCCAGCAGTTTTTTGACAGGCCAGCACTCCTACGAGCAGTACTTC. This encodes CASSFLTGQHSYEQYF.

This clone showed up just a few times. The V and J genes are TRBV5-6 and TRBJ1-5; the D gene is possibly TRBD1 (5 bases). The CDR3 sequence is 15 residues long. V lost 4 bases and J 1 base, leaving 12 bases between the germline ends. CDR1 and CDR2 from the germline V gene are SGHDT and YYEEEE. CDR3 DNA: TGTGCCAGCAGCCCGGGGGGGACGAGCAATCAGCCCCAGCATTTT. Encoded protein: CASSPGGTSNQPQHF.

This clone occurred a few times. The CDR3 region is CASRLAGEVYEQYF. The CDR3 DNA follows: TGTGCCAGCAGGCTAGCGGGGGAGGTCTACGAGCAGTACTTC. The V call is TRBV6-5, the J call TRBJ2-7; 10 bases are shared with TRBD2. Germline loops: CDR1 MNHEY, CDR2 SVGAGI. The V and J ends lost 6 bases and 3 bases, in that order; junction bases with no gene match: 5. This CDR3 spans 14 amino acids.

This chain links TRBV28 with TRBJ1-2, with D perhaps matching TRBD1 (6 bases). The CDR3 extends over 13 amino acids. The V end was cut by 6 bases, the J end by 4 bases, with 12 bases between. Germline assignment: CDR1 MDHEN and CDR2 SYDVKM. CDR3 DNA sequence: TGTGCCAGCAGAGAGGGGGGGATCTATGGCTACACCTTC. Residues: CASREGGIYGYTF.

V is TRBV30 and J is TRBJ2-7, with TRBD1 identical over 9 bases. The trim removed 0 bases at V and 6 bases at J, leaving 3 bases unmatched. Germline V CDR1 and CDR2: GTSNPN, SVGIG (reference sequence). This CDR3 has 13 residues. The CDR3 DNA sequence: TGTGCCTGGAGTGTGACAGGGGGGGGCGAGCAGTACTTC. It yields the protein CAWSVTGGGEQYF.

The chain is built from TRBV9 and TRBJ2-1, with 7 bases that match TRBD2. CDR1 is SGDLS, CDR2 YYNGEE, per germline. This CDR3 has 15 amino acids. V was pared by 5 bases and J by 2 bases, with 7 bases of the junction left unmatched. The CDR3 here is CASSGAGETYNEQFF. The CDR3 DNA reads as TGTGCCAGCAGTGGGGCGGGAGAGACCTACAATGAGCAGTTCTTC.

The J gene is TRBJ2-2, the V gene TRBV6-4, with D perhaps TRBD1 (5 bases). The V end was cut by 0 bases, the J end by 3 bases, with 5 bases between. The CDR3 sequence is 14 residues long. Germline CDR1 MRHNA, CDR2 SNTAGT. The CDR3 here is CASSDSQDTGELFF. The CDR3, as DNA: TGTGCCAGCAGTGACTCACAGGACACCGGGGAGCTGTTTTTT.

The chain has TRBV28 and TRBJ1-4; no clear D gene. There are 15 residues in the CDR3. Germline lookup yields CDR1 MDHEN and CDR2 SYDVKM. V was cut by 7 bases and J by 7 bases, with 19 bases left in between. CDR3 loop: CASIPSGWEFEKLFF. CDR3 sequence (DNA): TGTGCCAGCATTCCTTCGGGCTGGGAGTTTGAAAAACTGTTTTTT.

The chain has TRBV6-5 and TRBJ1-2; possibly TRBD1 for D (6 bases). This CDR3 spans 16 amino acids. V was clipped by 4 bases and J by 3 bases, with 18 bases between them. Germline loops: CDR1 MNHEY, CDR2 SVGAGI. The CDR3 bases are TGTGCCAGCAGTTCTCGAGAGGACAGAATCTACTATGGCTACACCTTC. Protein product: CASSSREDRIYYGYTF.

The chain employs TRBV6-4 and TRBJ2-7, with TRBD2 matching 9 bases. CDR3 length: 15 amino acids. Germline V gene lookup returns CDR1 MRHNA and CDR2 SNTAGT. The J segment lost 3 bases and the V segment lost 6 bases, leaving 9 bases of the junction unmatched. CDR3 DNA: TGTGCCAGCAGCGCATATAGCGGGAGTATCTACGAGCAGTACTTC. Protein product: CASSAYSGSIYEQYF.

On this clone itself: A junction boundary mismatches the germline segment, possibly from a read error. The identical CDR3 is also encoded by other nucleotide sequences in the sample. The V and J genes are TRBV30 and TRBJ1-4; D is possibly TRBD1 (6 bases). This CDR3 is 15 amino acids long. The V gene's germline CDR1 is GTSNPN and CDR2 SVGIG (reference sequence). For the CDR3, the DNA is TGCGCCTGGACCGTAAAACAGGGAGGGGGTGAAAAACTGTTTTTT. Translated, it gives CAWTVKQGGGEKLFF.

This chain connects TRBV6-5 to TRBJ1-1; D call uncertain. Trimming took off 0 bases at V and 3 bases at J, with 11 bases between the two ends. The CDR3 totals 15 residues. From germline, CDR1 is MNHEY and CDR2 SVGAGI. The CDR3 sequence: CASSYSSKLDTEAFF. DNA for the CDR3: TGTGCCAGCAGTTACTCGAGCAAGTTGGACACTGAAGCTTTCTTT.

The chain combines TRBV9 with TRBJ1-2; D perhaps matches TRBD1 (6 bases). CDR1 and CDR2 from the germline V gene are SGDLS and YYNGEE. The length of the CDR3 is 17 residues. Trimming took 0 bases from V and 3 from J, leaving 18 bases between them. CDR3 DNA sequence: TGTGCCAGCAGCGTAGCACCCTCCAGGGGTTTAGACTATGGCTACACCTTC. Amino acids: CASSVAPSRGLDYGYTF.

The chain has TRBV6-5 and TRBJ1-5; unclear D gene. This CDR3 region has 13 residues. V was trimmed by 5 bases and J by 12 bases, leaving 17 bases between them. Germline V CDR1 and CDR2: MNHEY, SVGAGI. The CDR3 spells CASSHTPEGSQHF. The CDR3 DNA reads TGTGCCAGCAGTCATACTCCCGAGGGTAGCCAGCATTTT.

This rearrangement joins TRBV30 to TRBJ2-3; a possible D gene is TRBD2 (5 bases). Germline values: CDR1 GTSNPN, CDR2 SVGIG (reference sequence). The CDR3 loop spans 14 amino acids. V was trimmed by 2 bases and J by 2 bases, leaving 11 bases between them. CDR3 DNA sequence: TGTGCCTGGAGTACCGGGGATAACACAGATACGCAGTATTTT. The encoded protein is CAWSTGDNTDTQYF.

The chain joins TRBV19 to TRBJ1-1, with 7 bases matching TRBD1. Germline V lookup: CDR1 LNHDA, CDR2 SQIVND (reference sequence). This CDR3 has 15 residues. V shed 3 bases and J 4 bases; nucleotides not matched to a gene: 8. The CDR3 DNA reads TGTGCCAGTAGTATCCAGACAGGGTGGCCCACTGAAGCTTTCTTT. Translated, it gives CASSIQTGWPTEAFF.

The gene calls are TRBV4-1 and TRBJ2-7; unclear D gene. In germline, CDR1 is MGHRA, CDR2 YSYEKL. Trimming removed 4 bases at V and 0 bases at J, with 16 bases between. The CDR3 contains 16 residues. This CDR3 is CASSPCAWCLSYEQYF. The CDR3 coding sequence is TGCGCCAGCAGCCCCTGCGCTTGGTGCCTCTCCTACGAGCAGTACTTC.

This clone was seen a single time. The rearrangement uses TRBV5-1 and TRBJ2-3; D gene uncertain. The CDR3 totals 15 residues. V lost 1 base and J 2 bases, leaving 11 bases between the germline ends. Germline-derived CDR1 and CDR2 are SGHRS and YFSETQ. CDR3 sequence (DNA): TGCGCCAGCAGCTTGCGAGGATTAAACACAGATACGCAGTATTTT. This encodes CASSLRGLNTDTQYF.